This is a list of T cell receptor beta chains from one sample in a study of beta chain features in type 1 diabetes. Measured with immunoSEQ multiplex PCR; TCRdb has only the in-frame clones, and not every one. The data show some 290,000 clones, with roughly a quarter seen just once and over 0.01% held by the top ten. The sample taken for sequencing was naive CD4+ T cells from blood. The receptors were gathered from a woman aged 25-40 years with type 1 diabetes. CDR3s include the opening cysteine and the closing phenylalanine or tryptophan. The D gene is left open where the match is weak. The size field is filled for only some rows; it gives once, few, many or a size class.

j_gene: TRBJ2-7
abundance: NA
v_gene: TRBV6-5
d_gene: NA
CDR3aa: CASSYGVGANSYEQYF
CDR3nt: TGTGCCAGCAGTTACGGCGTGGGAGCGAACTCCTACGAGCAGTACTTC

j_gene: TRBJ1-2
abundance: few
v_gene: TRBV30
d_gene: TRBD1
CDR3aa: CATATGGNYGYTF
CDR3nt: TGTGCCACCGCGACAGGGGGCAACTATGGCTACACCTTC

j_gene: TRBJ2-5
abundance: NA
v_gene: TRBV19
d_gene: TRBD1
CDR3aa: CASSIDRGGLTQYF
CDR3nt: TGTGCCAGTAGTATAGATCGAGGGGGCCTGACCCAGTACTTC

j_gene: TRBJ2-7
abundance: few
v_gene: TRBV28
d_gene: NA
CDR3aa: CASTLGGGYEQYF
CDR3nt: TGTGCCAGCACCTTAGGGGGTGGTTACGAGCAGTACTTC

j_gene: TRBJ2-1
abundance: NA
v_gene: TRBV15
d_gene: TRBD2
CDR3aa: CATSRHTGGLNEQFF
CDR3nt: TGTGCCACCAGCAGACATACGGGAGGGCTTAATGAGCAGTTCTTC

j_gene: TRBJ2-7
abundance: NA
v_gene: TRBV28
d_gene: TRBD1
CDR3aa: CASRLHRRDSLSYEQYF
CDR3nt: TGTGCCAGCCGTTTACACCGCCGGGACAGTTTATCCTACGAGCAGTACTTC

j_gene: TRBJ2-7
abundance: NA
v_gene: TRBV28
d_gene: NA
CDR3aa: CASSLTTATYEQYF
CDR3nt: TGTGCCAGCAGTTTGACGACAGCCACCTACGAGCAGTACTTC

j_gene: TRBJ2-6
abundance: NA
v_gene: TRBV5-1
d_gene: TRBD1
CDR3aa: CASSVMGQSSGANVLTF
CDR3nt: TGCGCCAGCAGCGTAATGGGACAGTCCTCTGGGGCCAACGTCCTGACTTTC

j_gene: TRBJ1-2
abundance: NA
v_gene: TRBV10-2
d_gene: NA
CDR3aa: CASSEQANYGYTF
CDR3nt: TGCGCCAGCAGTGAACAGGCTAACTATGGCTACACCTTC

j_gene: TRBJ1-3
abundance: NA
v_gene: TRBV29-1
d_gene: NA
CDR3aa: CSVGRRDSSGNTIYF
CDR3nt: TGCAGCGTTGGTCGGCGGGATTCCTCTGGAAACACCATATATTTT

j_gene: TRBJ2-7
abundance: NA
v_gene: TRBV2
d_gene: TRBD1
CDR3aa: CASRRTGVTYEQYF
CDR3nt: TGTGCCAGCAGGCGGACAGGGGTTACCTACGAGCAGTACTTC

j_gene: TRBJ2-1
abundance: NA
v_gene: TRBV15
d_gene: NA
CDR3aa: CATSRNYGIDEQFF
CDR3nt: TGTGCCACCAGCAGAAACTACGGGATCGATGAGCAGTTCTTC

j_gene: TRBJ2-1
abundance: NA
v_gene: TRBV2
d_gene: NA
CDR3aa: CASSESEGEQFF
CDR3nt: TGTGCCAGCAGTGAATCGGAGGGCGAGCAGTTCTTC

j_gene: TRBJ1-3
abundance: NA
v_gene: TRBV7-9
d_gene: NA
CDR3aa: CASSPGGTADSGNTIYF
CDR3nt: TGTGCCAGCAGCCCGGGCGGGACTGCAGACTCTGGAAACACCATATATTTT